The T cell receptor beta chain under discussion was sequenced for a study of shared clonotypes between healthy human individuals. Overall study findings and caveats: Generally, estimated richness proved larger in naive subsets than it did in memory subsets.

The protocol was immunoSEQ multiplex PCR, while the TCRdb copy is restricted to in-frame clones and leaves out a portion. Of approximately 2,000,000 clones listed, 80% to 95% are singletons. Note on this clone: What it binds is not known.

This clonotype was obtained from a man between 18 and 35 years old in good health. Some clones in this sample may be carry-over from other donors' samples. Sequencing was performed on naive CD4+ T cells from PBMCs. As to subset: CD45RA+ positively selected.

The chain's CDR3 is CARVTGGERNQPQHF. CDR3 in DNA: TGTGCCAGAGTGACAGGGGGCGAGAGGAATCAGCCCCAGCATTTT. The chain employs TRBV6-1 and TRBJ1-5; 10 positions agree with TRBD1. CDR1 and CDR2 from the germline V gene are MNHNS and SASEGT. CDR3 length equals 15 residues. Germline trimming cut 9 bases from V and 4 bases from J; bases unmatched to any gene: 9.